The 15 T cell receptor beta chains below come from one sample, sequenced in a study of blood T cell repertoires in COVID-19. Assay used: immunoSEQ multiplex PCR; TCRdb lists only in-frame clones, some missing. Of roughly 160,000 clones in the sample, about 86% were seen once. Sequencing was carried out using peripheral blood. Receptors were obtained from a man in his 60s with acute or convalescent COVID-19.

The chain combines TRBV7-6 with TRBJ2-1, with 10 bases that match TRBD2. The germline gives CDR1 SGHVS, CDR2 FNYEAQ. V lost 2 bases and J lost 9; bases outside the gene matches: 13. This CDR3 is 17 amino acids long. CDR3 protein: CASSLRVGVASGSEQFF. The DNA for the CDR3 is TGTGCCAGCAGCTTACGAGTGGGGGTGGCTAGCGGGAGTGAGCAGTTCTTC.

The chain recombines TRBV5-1 with TRBJ2-1; no definite D call. In germline, CDR1 is SGHRS, CDR2 YFSETQ. The V gene lost 4 bases and the J gene lost 6 bases, with 8 bases spanning the gap. This CDR3 region has 12 residues. Here the CDR3 reads CASSAASNEQFF. CDR3 bases: TGCGCCAGCAGCGCTGCTAGCAATGAGCAGTTCTTC.

V gene TRBV5-4 combines with J gene TRBJ2-2, with D possibly TRBD2 on 6 matching bases. Trimming took 4 bases from V and 2 from J, leaving 15 bases between them. CDR1 SGHNT and CDR2 YYREEE come from the germline V gene (reference sequence). This CDR3 has 16 amino acids. The CDR3 loop reads CASSPNLARNTGELFF. DNA for the CDR3: TGTGCCAGCAGCCCCAACCTAGCGCGCAACACCGGGGAGCTGTTTTTT.

The chain employs TRBV19 and TRBJ1-1, with 8 nucleotides matching TRBD1. V shed 5 bases and J 5 bases; nucleotides not matched to a gene: 10. CDR1 and CDR2 (germline): LNHDA, SQIVND (reference sequence). The CDR3 has 15 residues. The chain's CDR3 is CASSPRTGRMTEAFF. DNA for the CDR3: TGTGCCAGTAGTCCCCGGACAGGGAGGATGACTGAAGCTTTCTTT. Looking up the rest from reference TRBV19 and TRBJ1-1 gives the full variable domain: DGGITQSPKYLFRKEGQNVTLSCEQNLNHDAMYWYRQDPGQGLRLIYYSQIVNDFQKGDIAEGYSVSREKKESFPLTVTSAQKNPTAFYLCASSPRTGRMTEAFFGQGTRLTVV.

The DNA for the CDR3 is TGTGCCAGCAGCCAAGTAACCGGAGTGGAGCAGTACTTC. Translating it yields CASSQVTGVEQYF. The chain carries TRBV3-1 (or the pseudogene TRBV3-2) and TRBJ2-7, with D hard to call. The CDR3 extends over 13 amino acids. The germline V gene has CDR1 LGHDT and CDR2 YNNKEL (reference sequence). V shed 1 base and J shed 7 bases, with 11 bases lying between them.

The chain's CDR3 is CASRWTGLPTDTQYF. CDR3 bases: TGCGCCAGCAGGTGGACAGGGCTTCCCACAGATACGCAGTATTTT. This chain joins TRBV5-1 and TRBJ2-3; 8 nucleotides line up with TRBD1. CDR1 and CDR2 from the germline V gene are SGHRS and YFSETQ. This CDR3 comprises 15 residues. Unmatched junction bases numbered 7, after V lost 5 bases and J lost 2 bases.

The V gene is TRBV7-6, the J gene TRBJ1-3; no clear D. This CDR3 has 14 residues. The V gene lost 1 base and the J gene lost 2 bases, with 6 bases spanning the gap. The germline gives CDR1 SGHVS, CDR2 FNYEAQ. The CDR3 is CASSLGAPGNTIYF. In nucleotides, the CDR3 is TGTGCCAGCAGCTTAGGAGCGCCTGGAAACACCATATATTTT.

This clone was counted once. The chain joins TRBV2 to TRBJ2-5, with TRBD1 matching over 11 bases. The CDR3 loop spans 13 amino acids. Germline CDR1 and CDR2: SNHLY and FYNNEI. The trim removed 8 bases at V and 3 bases at J, leaving 2 bases unmatched. CDR3 in amino acids: CASRTGGEETQYF. As DNA, the CDR3 is TGTGCCAGCCGGACAGGGGGCGAAGAGACCCAGTACTTC.

This sequence joins TRBV10-3 and TRBJ2-5; weak D call: TRBD1 (6 bases). This CDR3 spans 19 amino acids. The germline CDR1 and CDR2 sequences are ENHRY and SYGVKD. The germline V and J ends were trimmed by 0 bases and 5 bases, with 25 bases remaining between them. The CDR3 sequence: CAISESFSLRAGVGETQYF. The CDR3 DNA reads TGTGCCATCAGTGAGTCCTTTTCCCTACGGGCAGGGGTAGGCGAGACCCAGTACTTC.

The rearrangement joins TRBV7-9 to TRBJ2-7; D may be TRBD2 (6 bases). Germline CDR1 reads SEHNR; CDR2 reads FQNEAQ (reference sequence). With 5 bases removed from V and 5 bases from J, the gap between germline ends came to 19 bases. This CDR3 contains 15 residues. The CDR3 sequence: CASSVGEEGQNEQYF. The DNA for the CDR3 is TGTGCCAGCAGCGTAGGGGAGGAGGGCCAGAACGAGCAGTACTTC.

The chain is built from TRBV2 and TRBJ1-1; the D gene is possibly TRBD1 (5 bases). V lost 8 bases, J lost 0 bases, and 13 bases lay in between. Germline assignment: CDR1 SNHLY and CDR2 FYNNEI. The CDR3 is 14 amino acids. The CDR3 DNA follows: TGTGCCAGCTCACCGACAGAGGTGAACACTGAAGCTTTCTTT. Translated: CASSPTEVNTEAFF.

This chain links TRBV3-1 (or the pseudogene TRBV3-2) with TRBJ1-2; 9 positions match TRBD1. CDR3 size: 16 residues. In germline, CDR1 is LGHDT, CDR2 YNNKEL (reference sequence). V lost 5 bases, J lost 0 bases, and 7 bases stayed unmatched. The CDR3 region is CASSTRDRVSNYGYTF. CDR3 coding DNA: TGTGCCAGCAGCACCCGGGACAGGGTCTCTAACTATGGCTACACCTTC.

The chain recombines TRBV2 with TRBJ1-5, with unresolved D. CDR1 is SNHLY and CDR2 is FYNNEI in the germline V gene. The CDR3 is 14 amino acids. Trimming pared 3 bases from V and 0 bases from J, leaving 6 bases between. The CDR3 sequence is CASSEGNSNQPQHF. In DNA form, the CDR3 reads TGTGCCAGCAGTGAGGGCAATAGCAATCAGCCCCAGCATTTT. Using reference TRBV2 and TRBJ1-5 for the parts outside the CDR3, the full variable domain is EPEVTQTPSHQVTQMGQEVILRCVPISNHLYFYWYRQILGQKVEFLVSFYNNEISEKSEIFDDQFSVERPDGSNFTLKIRSTKLEDSAMYFCASSEGNSNQPQHFGDGTRLSIL.

V is TRBV27 and J is TRBJ2-7; 7 bases match TRBD2. Looked up from germline, CDR1 is MNHEY and CDR2 is SMNVEV (reference sequence). J gave up 1 base and V 4 bases, and 10 bases lay outside the gene matches. This CDR3 is built from 16 residues. This chain's CDR3 is CASSWAPVGGSYEQYF. The CDR3 DNA reads TGTGCCAGCAGTTGGGCCCCGGTGGGGGGGTCCTACGAGCAGTACTTC.

The chain is built from TRBV19 and TRBJ1-4, with TRBD1 matching 11 bases. With V trimmed by 6 bases and J by 0 bases, 18 bases remained unmatched. The CDR3 runs 21 residues. Germline assignment: CDR1 LNHDA and CDR2 SQIVND (reference sequence). The CDR3 loop reads CASSILLYRDRGTTTNEKLFF. In DNA, the CDR3 is TGTGCCAGTAGCATTCTTCTTTACCGGGACAGGGGGACCACAACTAATGAAAAACTGTTTTTT.